The TCR beta chain under discussion was sequenced for a study of cytomegalovirus exposure and HLA in healthy donors. General observations from the study: In vitro checks showed that three CMV-associated chains really do target CMV antigens.

Regarding this clone: Its antigen is unidentified.

Some clones are missing from TCRdb's copy, which holds only in-frame ones; the method was immunoSEQ multiplex PCR. The sample shows 80,000 or so clones, roughly 95% of them seen only once. This TCR came from a woman under 30 in good health and CMV-seronegative. The sequenced sample consisted of PBMCs.

Here the CDR3 DNA reads TGTGCCAGCAGCCCTCAACAGGGGAAGGGTGGCTACACCTTC. Amino acid sequence: CASSPQQGKGGYTF. V usage is TRBV9 and J usage is TRBJ1-2, with TRBD1 identical over 7 bases. V was pared by 4 bases and J by 7 bases, with 10 bases of the junction left unmatched. Germline CDR1 reads SGDLS; CDR2 reads YYNGEE. CDR3 length: 14 amino acids.